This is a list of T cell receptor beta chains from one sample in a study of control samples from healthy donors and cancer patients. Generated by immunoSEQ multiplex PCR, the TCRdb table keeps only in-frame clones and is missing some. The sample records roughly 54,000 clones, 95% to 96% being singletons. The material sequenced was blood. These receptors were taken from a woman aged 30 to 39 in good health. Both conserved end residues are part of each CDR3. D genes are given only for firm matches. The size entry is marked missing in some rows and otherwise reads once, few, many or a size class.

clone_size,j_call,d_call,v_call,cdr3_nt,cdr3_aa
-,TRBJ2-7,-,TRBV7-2,TGTGCCAGCAGCCTTCGGGCCACAGGAGGATCCTACGAGCAGTACTTC,CASSLRATGGSYEQYF
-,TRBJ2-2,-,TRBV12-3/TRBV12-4,TGTGCCAGCAGTTGGCGGGCCGGGGAGCTGTTTTTT,CASSWRAGELFF
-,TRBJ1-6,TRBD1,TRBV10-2,TGCGCCAGCAGTGAGACTACAGGGGGCAATTCACCCCTCCACTTT,CASSETTGGNSPLHF
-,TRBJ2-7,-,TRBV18,TGTGCCAGCTCACCGCGCCTGGACGAGCAGTACTTC,CASSPRLDEQYF
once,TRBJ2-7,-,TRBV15,TGTGCCACCAGCAGAGAACAGGGACCGGCCTACGAGCAGTACTTC,CATSREQGPAYEQYF
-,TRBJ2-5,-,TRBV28,TGTGCCAGTGGCGGGGTACAGGAGACCCAGTACTTC,CASGGVQETQYF
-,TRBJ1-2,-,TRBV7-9,TGTGCCAGCAGCTATTCAGGGGTTTTTAACTATGGCTACACCTTC,CASSYSGVFNYGYTF
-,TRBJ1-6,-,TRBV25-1,TGTGCCATCATCCTTCAGGGACTTTATTCACCCCTCCACTTT,CAIILQGLYSPLHF
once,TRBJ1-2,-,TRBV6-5,TGTGCCAGCAGGTCGGTGGGGGGCTACACCTTC,CASRSVGGYTF
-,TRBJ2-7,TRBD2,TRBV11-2,TGTGCCAGCAGCTTAGGTCTAGCGGGAGTTTACGAGCAGTACTTC,CASSLGLAGVYEQYF
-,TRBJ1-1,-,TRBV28,TGTGCCAGCAGGCCTCCCGGGCTCTCCACGAACACTGAAGCTTTCTTT,CASRPPGLSTNTEAFF
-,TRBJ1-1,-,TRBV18,TGTGCCAGCTCACCACCGAGTGGCAGGGTGAGGACTGAAGCTTTCTTT,CASSPPSGRVRTEAFF
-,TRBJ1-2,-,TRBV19,TGTGCCAGTAGTATAGGCGACAGGAGCGATAAAGTAGATGGCTACACCTTC,CASSIGDRSDKVDGYTF
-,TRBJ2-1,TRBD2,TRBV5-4,TGTGCCTCGGGGACTACTGATGAGCAGTTCTTC,CASGTTDEQFF
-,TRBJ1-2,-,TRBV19,TGTGCCAGTAGTATAGAACCACAGGACAATGGCTACACCTTC,CASSIEPQDNGYTF
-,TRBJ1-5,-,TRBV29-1,TGCAGCGCCGGGGCCGACAATCAGCCCCAGCATTTT,CSAGADNQPQHF
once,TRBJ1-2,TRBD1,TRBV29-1,TGCAGCGTCCCGATGCCCGGACAGGTCTATGGCTACACCTTC,CSVPMPGQVYGYTF
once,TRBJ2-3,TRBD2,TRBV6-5,TGTGCCAGCACTCAGGCGGGGGGCACAGATACGCAGTATTTT,CASTQAGGTDTQYF
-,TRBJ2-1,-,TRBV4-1,TGCGCCAGCAGCCCTCGGGACTCGGCCTACAATGAGCAGTTCTTC,CASSPRDSAYNEQFF
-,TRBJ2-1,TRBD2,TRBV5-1,TGCGCCAGCAGGGAGACTAGCCGGGGCAATGAGCAGTTCTTC,CASRETSRGNEQFF
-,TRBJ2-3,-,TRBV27,TGTGCCAGCAGTCCCGGCGATATCACAGATACGCAGTATTTT,CASSPGDITDTQYF
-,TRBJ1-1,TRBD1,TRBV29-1,TGCAGCGTACCCAATCGACAGGGCGAAGCTTTCTTT,CSVPNRQGEAFF
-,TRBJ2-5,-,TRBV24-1,TGTGCCACCAGTGATTCGAGAGATGGAGCGTACCAAGAGACCCAGTACTTC,CATSDSRDGAYQETQYF
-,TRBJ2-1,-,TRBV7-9,TGTGCCAGCAGCTTAGCAAGGGACGCTTTCTCCTACAATGAGCAGTTCTTC,CASSLARDAFSYNEQFF
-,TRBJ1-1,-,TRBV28,TGTGCCAGCAGTTTCGTGAACACTGAAGCTTTCTTT,CASSFVNTEAFF
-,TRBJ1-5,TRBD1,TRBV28,TGTGCCAGCACCGGGACAGGGGAATTTCAGCCTCAGCATTTT,CASTGTGEFQPQHF
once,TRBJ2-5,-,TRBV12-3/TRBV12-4,TGTGCCAGCAGTTTTAGGGGCCAAGAGACCCAGTACTTC,CASSFRGQETQYF
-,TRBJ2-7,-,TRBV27,TGTGCCAGCAGTTTACAGGGATCAGGCGAGCAGTACTTC,CASSLQGSGEQYF
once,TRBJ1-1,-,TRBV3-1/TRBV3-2,TGTGCCAGCAGCCAGGTGGGTGCTGAAGCTTTCTTT,CASSQVGAEAFF
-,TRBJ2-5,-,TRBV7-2,TGTGCCAGCAGCCGGGTTCCCGGGACCCAGTACTTC,CASSRVPGTQYF
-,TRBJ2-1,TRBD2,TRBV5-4,TGTGCCAGCAGCTTGGAAGGTGGTAGCGGGATCGGTGAGCAGTTCTTC,CASSLEGGSGIGEQFF
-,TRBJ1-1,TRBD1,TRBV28,TGTGCCAGCAGTTTAACCCAACAGGGGCTGGGCACTGAAGCTTTCTTT,CASSLTQQGLGTEAFF
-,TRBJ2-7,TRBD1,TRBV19,TGTGCCAGTACCCCCAGGACAGGGGACCCCGGGCAGTACTTC,CASTPRTGDPGQYF
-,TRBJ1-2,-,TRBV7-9,TGTGCCAGCAGCTCCACAGGGCAGGGGCGCGGCTACACCTTC,CASSSTGQGRGYTF
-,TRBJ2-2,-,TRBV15,TGTGCCACCAGCAGAGCCCAGGGGGGGGCCGAGAACACCGGGGAGCTGTTTTTT,CATSRAQGGAENTGELFF
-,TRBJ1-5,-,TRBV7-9,TGTGCCAGCAGCAGAGGGGGAAGGCAGCCCCAGCATTTT,CASSRGGRQPQHF
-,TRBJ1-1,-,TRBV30,TGTGCCTGCTTCCGGGTTAACACTGAAGCTTTCTTT,CACFRVNTEAFF
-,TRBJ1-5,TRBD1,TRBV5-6,TGTGCCAGCAGCTCCGGGACAGGGGTTCCCCAGCATTTT,CASSSGTGVPQHF
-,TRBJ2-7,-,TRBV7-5,TGTGCCAGAAGCTACGGACTAGCGGGAGTCCACGAGCAGTACTTC,CARSYGLAGVHEQYF
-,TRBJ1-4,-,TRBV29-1,TGCAGCGTCAGGGGAGTCGGCGAAAAACTGTTTTTT,CSVRGVGEKLFF
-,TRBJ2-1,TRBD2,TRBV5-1,TGCGCCAGCAGCTCACTAGCGGGAGAAGGTTATGAGCAGTTCTTC,CASSSLAGEGYEQFF
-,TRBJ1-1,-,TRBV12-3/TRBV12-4,TGTGCCAGCAGTTTCCTTAGTTCTGAAGCTTTCTTT,CASSFLSSEAFF
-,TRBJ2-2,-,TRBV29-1,TGCAGCGGAAAACAGGGAGATGCCGGGGAGCTGTTTTTT,CSGKQGDAGELFF
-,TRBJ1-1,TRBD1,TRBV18,TGTGCCAGCTCAGTCCAAGGACAGGGGATTTCGGGCACTGAAGCTTTCTTT,CASSVQGQGISGTEAFF
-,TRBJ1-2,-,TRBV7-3,TGTGCCAGCACTCTTAATCCAGGGTCTAACTATGGCTACACCTTC,CASTLNPGSNYGYTF
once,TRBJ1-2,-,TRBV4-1,TGCGCCAGCAGCCAAGAGGACAGAAACTATGGCTACACCTTC,CASSQEDRNYGYTF
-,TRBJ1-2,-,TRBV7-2,TGTGCCAGCAGCTTATCAGGGAGCTATGGCTACACCTTC,CASSLSGSYGYTF
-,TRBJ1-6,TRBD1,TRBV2,TGTGCCACAGCCCCGACAGGGGCAGGTTCACCCCTCCACTTT,CATAPTGAGSPLHF
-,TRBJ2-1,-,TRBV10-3,TGTGCCACCGCAACGTCCGGTTTGGACAATGAGCAGTTCTTC,CATATSGLDNEQFF
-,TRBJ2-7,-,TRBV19,TGTGCCAGTAGTATGGCCGGGCAGGCGTACGAGCAGTACTTC,CASSMAGQAYEQYF
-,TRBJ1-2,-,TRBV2,TGTGCCAGCAGGACAGGTAGTAACTATGGCTACACCTTC,CASRTGSNYGYTF
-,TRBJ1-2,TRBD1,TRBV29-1,TGCAGCGTTGCGGGACAGGGAAACTATGGCTACACCTTC,CSVAGQGNYGYTF
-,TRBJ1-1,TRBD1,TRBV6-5,TGTGCCAGCAGGCGGGACAGGGCCGTGGGCACTGAAGCTTTCTTT,CASRRDRAVGTEAFF
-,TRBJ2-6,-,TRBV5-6,TGTGCCAGCAGCTTGGATGACCTAGGTGGGGCCAACGTCCTGACTTTC,CASSLDDLGGANVLTF
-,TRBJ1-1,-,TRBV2,TGTGCCAGCAGTGGGCCGGGACACAAGAACACTGAAGCTTTCTTT,CASSGPGHKNTEAFF
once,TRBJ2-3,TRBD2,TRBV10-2,TGCGCCAGCAGCTTGACTAGCGGGAGTACAGATACGCAGTATTTT,CASSLTSGSTDTQYF
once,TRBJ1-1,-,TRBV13,TGTGCCAGCAGCTTAACGGTGAACACTGAAGCTTTCTTT,CASSLTVNTEAFF
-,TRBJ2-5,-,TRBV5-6,TGTGCCAGCAGCTTGGAAGCCGGGAGCACCCAGTACTTC,CASSLEAGSTQYF
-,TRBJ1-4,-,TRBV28,TGTGCCAGCAGTTTAGGGGCCGAAAAACTGTTTTTT,CASSLGAEKLFF
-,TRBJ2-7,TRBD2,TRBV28,TGTGCCAGCAGTTTTCGGGAGGCGAACTACGAGCAGTACTTC,CASSFREANYEQYF